Following are 25 T cell receptor beta chains from one sample sequenced in a study of T cell repertoires in cytomegalovirus infection. These TCRs are of unknown antigen specificity. TCRdb fed the reads into MiXCR, producing one record per CDR3 protein. The sample records about 920,000 distinct CDR3 sequences, approximately 31% being singletons. The sample in question was cultured CD8+ T cells from PBMCs, obtained from culture after CMV antigen stimulation. These receptors all come from a human donor in good health (CMV status not recorded). Some clones in this sample may be carry-over from other donors' samples.

The table lists this clonotype with many counts. The chain carries TRBV6-2 or TRBV6-3 and TRBJ1-1, with D tentatively TRBD1 (6 bases). Germline lookup yields CDR1 MNHEY and CDR2 SVGEGT. The CDR3 has 16 amino acids. Trimming shortened V by 2 bases and J by 2 bases, and 15 bases separated the two germline ends. CDR3 coding DNA: TGTGCCAGCAGTTACCTCCTCAGGGGAGGAAACACTGAAGCTTTCTTT. This codes for CASSYLLRGGNTEAFF.

The chain links TRBV27 to TRBJ1-2, with D tentatively TRBD1 (6 bases). Germline lookup yields CDR1 MNHEY and CDR2 SMNVEV (reference sequence). The ends were cut back, 0 bases at V and 2 bases at J, with 10 bases in the middle. CDR3 length: 15 amino acids. The CDR3 is CASSLSQGGNYGYTF. The CDR3 nucleotides are TGTGCCAGCAGTTTATCACAGGGCGGGAACTATGGCTACACCTTC.

This clonotype has a handful of counts. The V call is TRBV12-3 or TRBV12-4, the J call TRBJ2-3; 7 nucleotides align to TRBD1. This CDR3 has 13 residues. V shed 9 bases and J 4 bases; nucleotides not matched to a gene: 7. The CDR3 DNA is TGTGCCAGTACCATACAGGGGTCAGATACGCAGTATTTT. This encodes CASTIQGSDTQYF.

This clonotype was detected a few times. This rearrangement joins TRBV2 to TRBJ1-5, with a tentative D call TRBD1 (6 bases). The V end lost 4 bases, the J end lost 1 base, and 20 bases lay between the germline ends. Germline V gene lookup returns CDR1 SNHLY and CDR2 FYNNEI. CDR3 size: 18 residues. The CDR3 DNA follows: TGTGCCAGCAGTGGGCTACAGGGACGGGGCTTAAGCAATCAGCCCCAGCATTTT. It is translated as CASSGLQGRGLSNQPQHF.

The chain is built from TRBV28 and TRBJ2-4, with 12 bases identical to TRBD2. This CDR3 is built from 21 residues. V trimming: 6 bases; J trimming: 4 bases; junction bases outside the gene matches: 22. The V gene's germline CDR1 is MDHEN and CDR2 SYDVKM. CDR3 DNA: TGTGCCAGCAGCTTCCCCCGGACCGCCGGACTAGCGGGGAGGTTAAAAAACATTCAGTACTTC. It translates to CASSFPRTAGLAGRLKNIQYF.

The CDR3 protein is CASSYSTGQEGSDTQYF. CDR3 nucleotide sequence: TGTGCCAGCAGTTACTCGACGGGACAGGAGGGATCAGATACGCAGTATTTT. V usage is TRBV6-5 and J usage is TRBJ2-3; TRBD1 agrees at 8 bases. This CDR3 is built from 17 residues. V trimming: 0 bases; J trimming: 4 bases; junction bases outside the gene matches: 9. Per germline, CDR1 MNHEY and CDR2 SVGAGI.

The rearrangement uses TRBV2 and TRBJ1-2; perhaps TRBD1 as D (5 bases). Germline CDR1 is SNHLY and CDR2 is FYNNEI. This CDR3 has 16 residues. V gave up 3 bases and J gave up 0 bases, with 14 bases separating them. The CDR3 loop is CASSDLLPGPNYGYTF. CDR3 nucleotides: TGTGCCAGCAGTGACCTACTACCGGGGCCTAACTATGGCTACACCTTC. The variable domain in full, completed from reference TRBV2 and TRBJ1-2, reads EPEVTQTPSHQVTQMGQEVILRCVPISNHLYFYWYRQILGQKVEFLVSFYNNEISEKSEIFDDQFSVERPDGSNFTLKIRSTKLEDSAMYFCASSDLLPGPNYGYTFGSGTRLTVV.

The chain links TRBV6-1 to TRBJ2-3; D not certain. Per germline, CDR1 MNHNS and CDR2 SASEGT. V dropped 3 bases and J dropped 1 base, with 11 bases sitting between them. The CDR3 spans 15 residues. As DNA, the CDR3 is TGTGCCAGCAGTGACAGAATACTCCGCACAGATACGCAGTATTTT. Residues: CASSDRILRTDTQYF.

This clonotype was picked up many times. The chain carries TRBV7-6 and TRBJ1-1; D is ambiguous. Trimming removed 5 bases from V and 5 bases from J, with 15 bases in between. There are 14 residues in the CDR3. Germline V lookup: CDR1 SGHVS, CDR2 FNYEAQ. The CDR3 sequence is CASSPGGRHTEAFF. The CDR3 nucleotides are TGTGCCAGCAGCCCCGGTGGGCGCCATACTGAAGCTTTCTTT.

This clonotype has more than one count but fewer than ten. This sequence joins TRBV6-1 and TRBJ2-7, with TRBD1 matching over 8 bases. Germline V gives CDR1 MNHNS, CDR2 SASEGT. Unmatched junction bases numbered 9, after V lost 1 base and J lost 4 bases. The CDR3 covers 16 residues. CDR3 coding DNA: TGTGCCAGCAGTGAAGGGACAGGGTCAGGACCTTACGAGCAGTACTTC. Amino acid sequence: CASSEGTGSGPYEQYF.

This clonotype was picked up a small number of times. This chain links TRBV5-5 with TRBJ1-2; TRBD1 matches at 9 bases. CDR1 is SGHKS and CDR2 is YYEKEE in the germline V gene (reference sequence). V was pared by 4 bases and J by 4 bases, with 8 bases of the junction left unmatched. This CDR3 is 15 amino acids long. CDR3 sequence: CASSPDRGIAYGYTF. DNA for the CDR3: TGTGCCAGCAGCCCAGACAGGGGGATCGCCTATGGCTACACCTTC.

The chain links TRBV6-6 to TRBJ2-4; no clear D gene. Germline CDR1 is MNHNY and CDR2 is SVGAGI (reference sequence). V shed 5 bases and J shed 8 bases, with 16 bases lying between them. The CDR3 has 14 residues. CDR3 sequence (DNA): TGTGCCAGCAGTCCGAGCAGTAGACCCCACATTCAGTACTTC. Translating it yields CASSPSSRPHIQYF.

V gene TRBV27 combines with J gene TRBJ2-2; the D is unclear. Trimming took 3 bases from V and 9 from J, leaving 8 bases between them. This CDR3 region has 12 residues. Germline-derived CDR1 and CDR2 are MNHEY and SMNVEV (reference sequence). CDR3 sequence reads: CASSFWGRELFF. The CDR3 DNA sequence: TGTGCCAGCAGTTTTTGGGGTAGGGAGCTGTTTTTT.

The V call is TRBV18, the J call TRBJ2-5; tentative D call: TRBD1 (6 bases). Germline values: CDR1 KGHSH, CDR2 LQKENI. V lost 8 bases and J 5 bases, leaving 12 bases between the germline ends. The CDR3 has 12 amino acids. CDR3 in amino acids: CASRQETETQYF. The CDR3 DNA follows: TGTGCCAGCCGACAGGAGACGGAGACCCAGTACTTC.

This clonotype was counted a few times. The chain has TRBV23-1 and TRBJ2-7; D remains unclear. TRBV23-1 is designated an ORF whose function remains uncertain. The length of the CDR3 is 15 residues. Trimming left V 4 bases short and J 5 bases short, with 18 bases between. CDR3 sequence reads: CASSRTDKVKDEQYV. DNA of the CDR3: TGCGCCAGCAGTCGGACCGACAAGGTCAAGGACGAGCAGTACGTC.

This clonotype occurred many times. The V call is TRBV7-2, the J call TRBJ2-3; TRBD2 is a possible D gene (6 bases). CDR1 is SGHTA and CDR2 is FQGNSA in the germline V gene. The CDR3 loop spans 15 amino acids. V was cut by 4 bases and J by 3 bases, with 14 bases left in between. CDR3 sequence (DNA): TGTGCCAGCAGCTGGGACTTCGGGATTACAGATACGCAGTATTTT. Translated: CASSWDFGITDTQYF.

This clonotype was observed at least ten times. V and J are TRBV7-8 and TRBJ2-1; perhaps TRBD1 as D (5 bases). The CDR3 has 16 amino acids. Trimming took off 5 bases at V and 2 bases at J, with 16 bases between the two ends. Germline values: CDR1 SGHVS, CDR2 FQNEAQ. CDR3 coding DNA: TGTGCCAGCAGCCCGATTCCAGACAGTACCTACAATGAGCAGTTCTTC. It specifies CASSPIPDSTYNEQFF.

The genes are TRBV5-1 and TRBJ2-5, with 8 bases that match TRBD2. With V trimmed by 1 base and J by 4 bases, 6 bases remained unmatched. Germline V gene sequence: CDR1 SGHRS, CDR2 YFSETQ. This CDR3 spans 15 amino acids. The CDR3, as DNA: TGCGCCAGCAGCTTGACGGGGGGGGTCGGAGAGACCCAGTACTTC. As protein: CASSLTGGVGETQYF.

The rearrangement uses TRBV5-6 and TRBJ1-2; the D gene is possibly TRBD1 (5 bases). V was pared by 2 bases and J by 8 bases, with 10 bases between. CDR1 and CDR2 from the germline V gene are SGHDT and YYEEEE. This CDR3 spans 12 amino acids. The CDR3 loop is CASSFGTTGYTF. The CDR3 region has the DNA TGTGCCAGCAGCTTTGGGACGACGGGCTACACCTTC.

The chain combines TRBV4-1 with TRBJ1-5, with D hard to call. The CDR3 runs 15 residues. Trimming stripped 4 bases from V and 3 bases from J, with 13 bases between. The germline CDR1 and CDR2 sequences are MGHRA and YSYEKL. In DNA form, the CDR3 reads TGCGCCAGCAGCCCGACGGGTAGGGACAATCAGCCCCAGCATTTT. Protein product: CASSPTGRDNQPQHF.

This clonotype was counted a few times. CDR3 in DNA: TGTGCCAGCAGCGAGCGGGCCTCCTACAATGAGCAGTTCTTC. Translated, it gives CASSERASYNEQFF. The chain carries TRBV28 and TRBJ2-1; the D gene is possibly TRBD2 (6 bases). From germline, CDR1 is MDHEN and CDR2 SYDVKM. The CDR3 is made up of 14 amino acids. V was clipped by 6 bases and J by 0 bases, with 9 bases between them.

V is TRBV2 and J is TRBJ1-5, with D hard to call. Per the germline V gene, CDR1 is SNHLY and CDR2 is FYNNEI. The V and J ends lost 7 bases and 1 base respectively, with 8 bases between them. The length of the CDR3 is 13 residues. This chain's CDR3 is CASKAPSNQPQHF. Written as DNA, the CDR3 is TGTGCCAGCAAAGCCCCCAGCAATCAGCCCCAGCATTTT.

The rearrangement links TRBV5-1 to TRBJ2-2; D might be TRBD2 (6 bases). CDR1 and CDR2 (germline): SGHRS, YFSETQ. Trimming removed 3 bases at V and 9 bases at J, with 24 bases between. CDR3 size: 17 residues. For the CDR3, the DNA is TGCGCCAGCAGCTCGCCCCCCGGGGACGGAGGGCTTTGGGAGCTGTTTTTT. This sequence encodes CASSSPPGDGGLWELFF.

The gene calls are TRBV30 and TRBJ1-1; TRBD1 matches at 10 bases. CDR1 is GTSNPN and CDR2 is SVGIG in the germline V gene (reference sequence). CDR3 length: 16 residues. The trim removed 3 bases at V and 6 bases at J, leaving 13 bases unmatched. This CDR3 reads CAWSLHRGQGSPEAFF. CDR3 sequence (DNA): TGTGCCTGGAGCCTCCACCGGGGACAGGGGAGTCCTGAAGCTTTCTTT.

This clonotype was observed a handful of times. The chain has TRBV19 and TRBJ2-5; D remains unclear. V lost 3 bases and J lost 1, with 6 bases in between. The CDR3 spans 13 residues. Per the germline V gene, CDR1 is LNHDA and CDR2 is SQIVND (reference sequence). The CDR3 DNA sequence: TGTGCCAGTAGTATTTGGACCCAAGAGACCCAGTACTTC. Its translation: CASSIWTQETQYF.